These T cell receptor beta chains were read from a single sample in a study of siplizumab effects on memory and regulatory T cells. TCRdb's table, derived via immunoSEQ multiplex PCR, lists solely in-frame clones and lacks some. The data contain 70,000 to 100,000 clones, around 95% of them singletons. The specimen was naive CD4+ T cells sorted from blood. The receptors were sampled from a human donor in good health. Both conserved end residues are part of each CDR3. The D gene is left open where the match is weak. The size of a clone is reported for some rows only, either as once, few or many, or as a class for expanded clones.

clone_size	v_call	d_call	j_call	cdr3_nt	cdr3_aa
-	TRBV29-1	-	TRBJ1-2	TGCAGCTCAGACAGCGTCGGTGGCTACACCTTC	CSSDSVGGYTF
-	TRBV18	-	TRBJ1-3	TGTGCCAGCTCACCAGAGGGACTGCGGACCATATATTTT	CASSPEGLRTIYF
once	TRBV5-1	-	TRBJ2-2	TGCGCCAGCAGCGGCGGACAGTTCCCCGGGGAGCTGTTTTTT	CASSGGQFPGELFF
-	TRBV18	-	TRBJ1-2	TGTGCCAGCTCACCAACCGGTCATGGCTACACCTTC	CASSPTGHGYTF
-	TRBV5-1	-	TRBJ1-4	TGCGCCAGCAGCTTGGCTGAGTCGGGCCTTGAAAAACTGTTTTTT	CASSLAESGLEKLFF
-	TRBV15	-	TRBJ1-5	TGTGCCACCAGCAGAGGGGGTGGACAGCCCCAGCATTTT	CATSRGGGQPQHF
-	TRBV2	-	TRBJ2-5	TGTGCCAGCACCGGGAACCAAGAGACCCAGTACTTC	CASTGNQETQYF
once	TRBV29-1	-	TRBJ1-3	TGCAGCGTGAAACGGCCCGATCCTCCTGGAAACACCATATATTTT	CSVKRPDPPGNTIYF
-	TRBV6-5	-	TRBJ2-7	TGTGCCAGCAGCCCGAACTACGACTACGAGCAGTACTTC	CASSPNYDYEQYF
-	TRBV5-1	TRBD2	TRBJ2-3	TGCGCCAGCAGCTTAGTAGCGGGGGGAACCACAGATACGCAGTATTTT	CASSLVAGGTTDTQYF
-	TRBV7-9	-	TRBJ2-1	TGTGCCAGCAGCCTAAAGGGGAATGAGCAGTTCTTC	CASSLKGNEQFF
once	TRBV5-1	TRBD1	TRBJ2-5	TGCGCCAGCAGCTTTGGACAGGGACAAGAGACCCAGTACTTC	CASSFGQGQETQYF
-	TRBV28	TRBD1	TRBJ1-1	TGTGCCAGCAGTTCCCCGGGGACAGTGAACACTGAAGCTTTCTTT	CASSSPGTVNTEAFF
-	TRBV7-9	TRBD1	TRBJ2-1	TGTGCCAGCAGCTTAGTACCGATGGGACAGGGAGTCTACAATGAGCAGTTCTTC	CASSLVPMGQGVYNEQFF
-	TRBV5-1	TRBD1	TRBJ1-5	TGCGCCAGCAGCCTGACAGGGGGCTTCAATCAGCCCCAGCATTTT	CASSLTGGFNQPQHF